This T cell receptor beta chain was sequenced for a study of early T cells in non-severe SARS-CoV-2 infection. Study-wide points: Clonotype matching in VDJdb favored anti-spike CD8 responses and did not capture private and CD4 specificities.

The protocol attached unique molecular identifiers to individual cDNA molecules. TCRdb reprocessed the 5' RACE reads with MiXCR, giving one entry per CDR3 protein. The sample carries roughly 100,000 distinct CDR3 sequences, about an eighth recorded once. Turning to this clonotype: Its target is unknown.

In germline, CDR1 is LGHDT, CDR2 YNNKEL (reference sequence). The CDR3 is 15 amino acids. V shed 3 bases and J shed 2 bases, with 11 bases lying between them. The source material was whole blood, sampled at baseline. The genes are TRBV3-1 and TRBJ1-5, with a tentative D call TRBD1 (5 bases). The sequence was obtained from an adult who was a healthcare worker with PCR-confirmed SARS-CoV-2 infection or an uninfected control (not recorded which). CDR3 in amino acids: CASSHSGSGNQPQHF. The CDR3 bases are TGTGCCAGCAGCCATTCAGGGTCGGGCAATCAGCCCCAGCATTTT. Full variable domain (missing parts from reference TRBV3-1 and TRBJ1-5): DTAVSQTPKYLVTQMGNDKSIKCEQNLGHDTMYWYKQDSKKFLKIMFSYNNKELIINETVPNRFSPKSPDKAHLNLHINSLELGDSAVYFCASSHSGSGNQPQHFGDGTRLSIL.